This T cell receptor beta chain was retrieved from a study of T cell repertoires in cytomegalovirus infection. The study's findings and limits: Clonotypes of TCR beta that were HLA-C-restricted and CMV-specific dominated the ex vivo response.

The sample holds a few counts of this clonotype. The antigen is undetermined. TCRdb fed the reads into MiXCR, producing one record per CDR3 protein. In the table there are about half a million distinct CDR3 sequences, roughly a third of which are singletons. Trimming left V 4 bases short and J 3 bases short, with 19 bases between. The length of the CDR3 is 17 residues. Germline CDR1 is LGHNA and CDR2 is YNFKEQ. The sample in question was cultured PBMCs, obtained from culture after CMV antigen stimulation. The chain combines TRBV4-2 with TRBJ2-1; tentatively, D is TRBD2 (6 bases). The clonotype comes from a human donor in good health (CMV status not recorded). Some clones in this sample may be carry-over from other donors' samples. CDR3 nucleotide sequence: TGTGCCAGCAGCCCCCCAGTTGGGAGGCTAAACTACAATGAGCAGTTCTTC. Protein sequence: CASSPPVGRLNYNEQFF.